A single sample is the source of the 21 T cell receptor beta chains below, sequenced in a study of T-cell reconstitution after alpha-beta-depleted transplantation in children. Unique molecular identifiers were incorporated when the TCRbeta library was constructed. A single record per CDR3 protein comes from TCRdb applying MiXCR to the PCR reads. This table holds about 360,000 distinct CDR3 sequences, roughly 14% found once. Sequenced material: PBMCs, taken from the stem cell graft. These receptors originate from a human donor who donated a stem cell graft to a child with Fanconi anemia.

This clonotype was seen a few times. The chain is built from TRBV2 and TRBJ1-5, with 11 bases fitting TRBD1. CDR1 and CDR2 from the germline V gene are SNHLY and FYNNEI. This CDR3 has 15 residues. J was trimmed by 4 bases and V by 4 bases; bases with no gene match: 3. In DNA form, the CDR3 reads TGTGCCAGCAGTGTGGACAGGGGGCTGAATCAGCCCCAGCATTTT. Its translation: CASSVDRGLNQPQHF.

This clonotype was detected a few times. This rearrangement joins TRBV7-9 to TRBJ2-1; no reliable D call. Germline V lookup: CDR1 SEHNR, CDR2 FQNEAQ (reference sequence). V dropped 5 bases and J dropped 5 bases, with 13 bases sitting between them. This CDR3 has 14 residues. The CDR3 region is CASSPQRQDNEQFF. The CDR3 DNA reads TGTGCCAGCAGCCCCCAGAGGCAAGACAATGAGCAGTTCTTC.

This clonotype was seen a handful of times. The V call is TRBV12-3 or TRBV12-4, the J call TRBJ1-4; 8 nucleotides line up with TRBD1. The CDR3 has 15 residues. V trimming: 5 bases; J trimming: 8 bases; junction bases outside the gene matches: 10. In DNA, the CDR3 is TGTGCCAGCAGTCCACTGACAGGGGCTCGGGAAAAACTGTTTTTT. Translation: CASSPLTGAREKLFF.

This clonotype came up many times. The chain is built from TRBV2 and TRBJ2-1, with 11 nucleotides matching TRBD2. The CDR3 runs to 14 residues. V lost 5 bases and J lost 8; bases outside the gene matches: 5. Germline lookup yields CDR1 SNHLY and CDR2 FYNNEI. The CDR3 coding sequence is TGTGCCAGCAGTATAGCGGGGGGGCAGGATGAGCAGTTCTTC. Amino acid sequence: CASSIAGGQDEQFF.

This clonotype was counted a few times. This chain connects TRBV5-6 to TRBJ2-1; D gene uncertain. The CDR3 runs 15 residues. In germline, CDR1 is SGHDT, CDR2 YYEEEE. Trimming removed 4 bases at V and 1 base at J, with 12 bases between. The CDR3 sequence: CASSPESDSYNEQFF. The CDR3 DNA is TGTGCCAGCAGCCCCGAGTCAGATTCCTACAATGAGCAGTTCTTC.

The chain couples TRBV7-8 to TRBJ2-5, with D possibly TRBD2 on 5 matching bases. Trimming pared 1 base from V and 4 bases from J, leaving 10 bases between. Per the germline V gene, CDR1 is SGHVS and CDR2 is FQNEAQ. The CDR3 is made up of 14 amino acids. CDR3 protein: CASSLDWERETQYF. CDR3 nucleotides: TGTGCCAGCAGCTTAGACTGGGAGCGAGAGACCCAGTACTTC.

This clonotype was detected a few times. The chain recombines TRBV6-5 with TRBJ2-7; D might be TRBD2 (6 bases). Germline CDR1 MNHEY, CDR2 SVGAGI. V lost 6 bases, J lost 5 bases, and 11 bases lay in between. This CDR3 is 12 amino acids long. The CDR3 is CASSPGGNEQYV. The CDR3 DNA sequence: TGTGCCAGCAGCCCCGGCGGGAACGAGCAGTACGTC.

The chain is built from TRBV12-3 or TRBV12-4 and TRBJ1-3; D gene unclear. Between the trimmed V and J ends, which lost 6 bases and 0 bases, there was a span of 12 bases. The CDR3 has 15 residues. The CDR3 sequence is CASRKLESSGNTIYF. The DNA of the CDR3 is TGTGCCAGCAGAAAACTAGAGAGCTCTGGAAACACCATATATTTT.

This clonotype was seen a handful of times. The chain couples TRBV12-3 or TRBV12-4 to TRBJ1-2, with D unresolved. V dropped 5 bases and J dropped 6 bases, with 16 bases sitting between them. The CDR3 has 14 residues. The CDR3 nucleotides read TGTGCCAGCAGTGTTAAGGGCAGTGGGAATGGCTACACCTTC. Protein sequence: CASSVKGSGNGYTF.

There are a few counts of this clonotype. The V call is TRBV6-2 or TRBV6-3, the J call TRBJ1-1; tentatively, D is TRBD1 (6 bases). CDR1 is MNHEY, CDR2 SVGEGT, per germline. The V and J ends lost 0 bases and 7 bases respectively, with 9 bases between them. CDR3 size: 13 residues. The CDR3: CASSYSTGIEAFF. Written as DNA, the CDR3 is TGTGCCAGCAGTTACTCGACAGGTATTGAAGCTTTCTTT.

This clonotype was counted at least ten times. The genes are TRBV5-1 and TRBJ2-2; D gene uncertain. CDR1 is SGHRS and CDR2 is YFSETQ in the germline V gene. V was shortened by 5 bases and J by 4 bases, with 3 bases between the two germline ends. The CDR3 covers 11 residues. DNA for the CDR3: TGCGCCAGCAGTGCCACCGGGGAGCTGTTTTTT. Its translation: CASSATGELFF. The whole variable domain, filled in from reference TRBV5-1 and TRBJ2-2, reads KAGVTQTPRYLIKTRGQQVTLSCSPISGHRSVSWYQQTPGQGLQFLFEYFSETQRNKGNFPGRFSGRQFSNSRSEMNVSTLELGDSALYLCASSATGELFFGEGSRLTVL.

The chain couples TRBV7-8 to TRBJ1-3; TRBD1 aligns across 7 bases. V shed 3 bases, J shed 3 bases, and the junction held 17 bases outside the gene matches. The V gene's germline CDR1 is SGHVS and CDR2 FQNEAQ. The CDR3 is 19 amino acids. Here the CDR3 reads CASSLNLGSKGAVGNTIYF. CDR3 DNA: TGTGCCAGCAGCTTGAATCTCGGGTCTAAGGGGGCAGTTGGAAACACCATATATTTT.

The CDR3 sequence is CASSRYWGQKNEKLFF. DNA for the CDR3: TGTGCCAGCTCACGATATTGGGGACAAAAAAATGAAAAACTGTTTTTT. The chain is built from TRBV18 and TRBJ1-4, with D possibly being TRBD1 (6 bases). V gave up 4 bases and J gave up 5 bases, with 17 bases separating them. The CDR3 is made up of 16 amino acids. In germline, CDR1 is KGHSH, CDR2 LQKENI.

There are a few counts of this clonotype. The chain employs TRBV5-1 and TRBJ1-2, with 7 bases lining up with TRBD1. Germline CDR1 is SGHRS and CDR2 is YFSETQ. CDR3 length: 14 residues. V shed 5 bases and J 4 bases; nucleotides not matched to a gene: 8. As DNA, the CDR3 is TGCGCCAGCAGGCAGGGGGGGACTTTCTATGGCTACACCTTC. Amino acids: CASRQGGTFYGYTF.

V usage is TRBV5-1 and J usage is TRBJ1-1; D is ambiguous. V was pared by 0 bases and J by 4 bases, with 13 bases between. CDR1 is SGHRS, CDR2 YFSETQ, per germline. The length of the CDR3 is 15 residues. This CDR3 is CASSLAGEGTTEAFF. The CDR3 coding sequence is TGCGCCAGCAGCTTGGCCGGCGAGGGCACCACTGAAGCTTTCTTT.

This clonotype has a single count. This chain uses TRBV3-1 with TRBJ2-7, with 9 bases identical to TRBD2. CDR3 size: 15 residues. CDR1 is LGHDT, CDR2 YNNKEL, per germline (reference sequence). V was pared by 5 bases and J by 4 bases, with 9 bases of the junction left unmatched. CDR3 region: CASSSGPSGAYEQYF. CDR3 nucleotide sequence: TGTGCCAGCAGCTCGGGGCCTAGCGGGGCATACGAGCAGTACTTC.

The J gene is TRBJ2-7, the V gene TRBV25-1, with D perhaps matching TRBD1 (6 bases). Trimming cost V 2 bases and J 6 bases, with 14 bases left between them. Germline V gives CDR1 MGHDK, CDR2 SYGVNS. The CDR3 is 14 residues long. CDR3 residues: CASSEGGKGGEQYF. CDR3 coding DNA: TGTGCCAGCAGTGAAGGGGGTAAAGGGGGCGAGCAGTACTTC.

The sample holds many counts of this clonotype. V and J are TRBV12-3 or TRBV12-4 and TRBJ1-2; a weak D match, TRBD1 (6 bases). V was trimmed by 3 bases and J by 6 bases, leaving 8 bases between them. This CDR3 has 12 amino acids. The CDR3 DNA is TGTGCCAGCAGTTTTCACAGGGATGGCTACACCTTC. Protein product: CASSFHRDGYTF.

The rearrangement uses TRBV6-2 or TRBV6-3 and TRBJ2-6, with D unclear. Deletions cut 2 bases from V and 0 bases from J, with 20 bases between. Germline values: CDR1 MNHEY, CDR2 SVGEGT. This CDR3 comprises 20 residues. The chain's CDR3 is CASSYDFSSVADSGANVLTF. The CDR3 nucleotides read TGTGCCAGCAGTTACGATTTTAGTAGTGTTGCTGACTCTGGGGCCAACGTCCTGACTTTC.

J is TRBJ2-3 and V is TRBV12-3 or TRBV12-4; 9 bases match TRBD2. After removal of 4 bases from V and 5 bases from J, the junction contained 4 bases not matched to a gene. CDR3 length: 14 residues. CDR3 in DNA: TGTGCCAGCAGTTCCGCGGGGGGGCGAGATACGCAGTATTTT. This encodes CASSSAGGRDTQYF.

This clonotype was counted a few times. This rearrangement joins TRBV12-3 or TRBV12-4 to TRBJ2-7, with D unresolved. The CDR3 covers 12 residues. Trimming took 6 bases from V and 2 from J, leaving 8 bases between them. CDR3 sequence reads: CASRSYPYEQYF. The DNA of the CDR3 is TGTGCCAGCAGGTCCTATCCCTACGAGCAGTACTTC.